The sequence of this T cell receptor beta chain was determined in a study of blood T cell repertoires in COVID-19. TCRdb's table, derived via immunoSEQ multiplex PCR, lists solely in-frame clones and lacks some. The sample holds 350,000 to 400,000 clones; approximately 89% are singletons and the top ten take around 0.94%. There are 13 residues in the CDR3. Germline V lookup: CDR1 SNHLY, CDR2 FYNNEI. Deletions cut 7 bases from V and 1 base from J, with 10 bases between. The sequenced sample was PBMCs or T cells enriched from blood (not recorded which). V gene TRBV2 combines with J gene TRBJ1-1; perhaps TRBD1 as D (5 bases). This TCR derives from a woman between 35 and 50 years old who had been exposed to COVID-19. CDR3 nucleotides: TGTGCCAGCACCCGAACAGGGAACACTGAAGCTTTCTTT. Translated: CASTRTGNTEAFF. Based on the CDR3 plus reference TRBV2 and TRBJ1-1, the full variable domain is EPEVTQTPSHQVTQMGQEVILRCVPISNHLYFYWYRQILGQKVEFLVSFYNNEISEKSEIFDDQFSVERPDGSNFTLKIRSTKLEDSAMYFCASTRTGNTEAFFGQGTRLTVV.